This paragraph reports one T cell receptor beta chain. This entry belongs to a study of PD-1 blockade in classical Hodgkin lymphoma. Noted time point: cycle 4 day 1 (C4D1), after less than 7 weeks of nivolumab. Relapse after autologous stem cell transplantation occurred in every patient, and brentuximab vedotin exposure varied. CD4+ T cells were purified from thawed PBMCs by magnetic negative selection. Libraries were prepared by immunoSEQ multiplex PCR; TCRdb keeps only in-frame clonotypes and omits some of them. The sample lists 25,000 to 35,000 clones, 84% seen once, with about 0.8% in the top ten. CDR1 is LNHDA, CDR2 SQIVND, per germline (reference sequence). The CDR3 consists of 16 residues. V lost 4 bases and J 4 bases, leaving 17 bases between the germline ends.

The source material was CD4+ T cells from blood, sampled before the fourth cycle of nivolumab. The sequence was obtained from a human donor with classical Hodgkin lymphoma. V and J are TRBV19 and TRBJ1-3; no reliable D call. CDR3 bases: TGTGCCAGTAGTACCACCAAGGGCGTTTGGGGAAACACCATATATTTT. Protein product: CASSTTKGVWGNTIYF.